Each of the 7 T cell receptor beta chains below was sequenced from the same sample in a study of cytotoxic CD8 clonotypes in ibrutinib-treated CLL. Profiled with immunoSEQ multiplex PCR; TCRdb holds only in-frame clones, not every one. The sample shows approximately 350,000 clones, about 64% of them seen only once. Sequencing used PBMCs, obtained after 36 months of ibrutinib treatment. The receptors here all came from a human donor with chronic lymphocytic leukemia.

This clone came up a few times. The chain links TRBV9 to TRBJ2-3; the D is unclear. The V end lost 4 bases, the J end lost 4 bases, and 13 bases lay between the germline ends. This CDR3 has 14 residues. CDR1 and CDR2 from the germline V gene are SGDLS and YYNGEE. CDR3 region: CASSPRESPDTQYF. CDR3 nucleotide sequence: TGTGCCAGCAGCCCCCGCGAGAGCCCAGATACGCAGTATTTT.

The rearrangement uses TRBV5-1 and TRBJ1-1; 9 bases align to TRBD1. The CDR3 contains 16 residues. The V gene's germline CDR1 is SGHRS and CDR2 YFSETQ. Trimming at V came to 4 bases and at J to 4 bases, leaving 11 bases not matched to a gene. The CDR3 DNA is TGCGCCAGCAGCCCGATGGGACAGGGATATAGCACTGAAGCTTTCTTT. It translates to CASSPMGQGYSTEAFF.

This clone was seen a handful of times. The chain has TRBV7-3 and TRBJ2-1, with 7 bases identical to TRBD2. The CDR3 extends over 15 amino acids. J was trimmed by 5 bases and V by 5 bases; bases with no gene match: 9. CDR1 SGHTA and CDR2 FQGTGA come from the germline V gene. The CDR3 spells CASSSGTGGDNEQFF. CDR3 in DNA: TGTGCCAGCAGCAGCGGGACTGGAGGGGACAATGAGCAGTTCTTC.

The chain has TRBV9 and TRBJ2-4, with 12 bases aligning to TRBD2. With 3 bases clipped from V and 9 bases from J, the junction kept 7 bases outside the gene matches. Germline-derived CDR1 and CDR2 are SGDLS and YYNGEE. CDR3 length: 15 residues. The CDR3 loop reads CASSGQTSGRSIQYF. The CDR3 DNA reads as TGTGCCAGCAGCGGCCAGACTAGCGGGAGATCCATTCAGTACTTC.

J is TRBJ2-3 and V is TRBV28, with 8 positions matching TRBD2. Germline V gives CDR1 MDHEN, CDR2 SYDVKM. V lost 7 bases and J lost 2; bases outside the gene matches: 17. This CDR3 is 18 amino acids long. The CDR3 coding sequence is TGTGCCAGCAACCCGGGAGGGAGGGGGGGACTACACACAGATACGCAGTATTTT. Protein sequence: CASNPGGRGGLHTDTQYF.

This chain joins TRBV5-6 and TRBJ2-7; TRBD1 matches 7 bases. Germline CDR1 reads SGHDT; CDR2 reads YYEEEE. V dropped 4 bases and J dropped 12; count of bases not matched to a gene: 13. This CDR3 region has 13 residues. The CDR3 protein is CASSPGPDHRGYF. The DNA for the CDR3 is TGTGCCAGCAGCCCCGGGCCTGATCACAGGGGGTACTTC.

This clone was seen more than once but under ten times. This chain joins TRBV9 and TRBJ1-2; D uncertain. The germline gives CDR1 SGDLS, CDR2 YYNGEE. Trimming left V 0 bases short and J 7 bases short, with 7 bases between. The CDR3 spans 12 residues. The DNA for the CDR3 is TGTGCCAGCAGCGTAGGGCCGGTTGGCTACACCTTC. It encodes CASSVGPVGYTF.